This TCR beta chain was sequenced in a study of post-analysis software for immune sequencing data. TCR beta cDNA libraries had unique molecular identifiers. TCRdb ran MiXCR on the PCR reads and lists one entry per CDR3 protein. The table lists 150,000 to 200,000 distinct CDR3 sequences, roughly 35% of them singletons. The ends were cut back, 2 bases at V and 2 bases at J, with 14 bases in the middle. Germline assignment: CDR1 MGHRA and CDR2 YSYEKL. There are 16 residues in the CDR3. Study results and limitations: Patients showed TRBV5-6, TRBV5-1 and TRBV20-1 among a few TRBV segments more frequent than in controls. For normalized Chao1 diversity, multiple sclerosis patients scored significantly lower than controls did.

This clonotype has just a few counts. Its antigen is still unknown. This receptor was obtained from a girl under 18 with multiple sclerosis. The J gene is TRBJ2-3, the V gene TRBV4-1, with TRBD2 as a possible D gene (6 bases). The starting material was blood, obtained after autologous hematopoietic stem cell transplantation. The CDR3 DNA reads TGCGCCAGCAGCCAAAGGCCGGGACTTTACACAGATACGCAGTATTTT. This sequence encodes CASSQRPGLYTDTQYF.